This is a list of T cell receptor beta chains from one sample in a study of T cell changes during pregnancy in multiple sclerosis. The protocol was immunoSEQ multiplex PCR, while the TCRdb copy is restricted to in-frame clones and leaves out a portion. The table has about 77,000 clones, more than 85% seen once. The sequencing used peripheral blood, collected after pregnancy. These receptors all come from a female donor in good health, enrolled as a control in a pregnancy study. The CDR3 runs from the conserved cysteine through the conserved F or W. D genes are given only for firm matches. Size values are once, few and many counts, or a class for expanded clones, and some rows have none.

abundance,j_gene,d_gene,v_gene,CDR3aa,CDR3nt
.,TRBJ2-5,TRBD1,TRBV5-1,CASREPGQGETQYF,TGCGCCAGCAGAGAGCCGGGACAGGGGGAGACCCAGTACTTC
once,TRBJ2-1,.,TRBV30,CAWKADRSSYNEQFF,TGTGCCTGGAAAGCCGACAGAAGCTCCTACAATGAGCAGTTCTTC
.,TRBJ2-3,TRBD2,TRBV5-5,CASSLWTSGSSTDTQYF,TGTGCCAGCAGCTTGTGGACTAGCGGTTCTAGCACAGATACGCAGTATTTT
.,TRBJ1-5,TRBD1,TRBV6-1,CAILTGTVNQPQHF,TGTGCCATCCTGACAGGGACAGTAAATCAGCCCCAGCATTTT
.,TRBJ2-2,.,TRBV5-6,CASSPPIGDPNTGELFF,TGTGCCAGCAGCCCGCCCATAGGGGATCCGAACACCGGGGAGCTGTTTTTT
.,TRBJ2-4,TRBD1,TRBV19,CASSDRDGKNIQYF,TGTGCCAGTAGCGACAGGGACGGCAAAAACATTCAGTACTTC
.,TRBJ2-5,.,TRBV7-7,CASSFDYSGETQYF,TGTGCTAGCAGCTTCGACTATTCGGGTGAGACCCAGTACTTC
.,TRBJ2-7,.,TRBV4-3,CASSQEVGLSYEQYF,TGCGCCAGCAGCCAAGAAGTGGGCCTCTCCTACGAGCAGTACTTC
.,TRBJ1-4,.,TRBV19,CASSTGFRVNEKLFF,TGTGCCAGTAGTACGGGATTCCGGGTTAATGAAAAACTGTTTTTT
.,TRBJ1-2,.,TRBV21-1,CARDQGGANYGYTF,TGTGCCAGGGACCAAGGGGGGGCAAACTATGGCTACACCTTC
.,TRBJ2-7,TRBD2,TRBV28,CASVGVRAGVEQYF,TGTGCCAGCGTAGGAGTTCGAGCGGGAGTCGAGCAGTACTTC
.,TRBJ2-1,.,TRBV7-2,CASSLWSGSANEQFF,TGTGCCAGCAGCTTATGGAGTGGGAGTGCCAATGAGCAGTTCTTC
.,TRBJ2-7,.,TRBV14,CASGRGPGFEQYF,TGTGCCAGCGGCCGGGGGCCGGGATTCGAGCAGTACTTC
.,TRBJ2-7,.,TRBV7-8,CASSLSSGVYYEQYF,TGTGCCAGCAGCCTAAGCAGCGGCGTTTACTACGAGCAGTACTTC
.,TRBJ1-5,.,TRBV28,CASMRSSNQPQHF,TGTGCCAGCATGAGGAGCTCCAATCAGCCCCAGCATTTT
.,TRBJ2-1,TRBD2,TRBV7-3,CASSSPLAGGLFF,TGTGCCAGCAGCTCCCCACTAGCGGGGGGGCTCTTCTTC
.,TRBJ2-7,.,TRBV6-1,CASSEAGPYEQYF,TGTGCCAGCAGTGAGGCAGGGCCCTACGAGCAGTACTTC
once,TRBJ2-6,TRBD1,TRBV7-2,CASSLSGTVDSGANVLTF,TGTGCCAGCAGCTTATCCGGGACAGTCGACTCTGGGGCCAACGTCCTGACTTTC
once,TRBJ2-5,TRBD2,TRBV7-8,CASSFPSGVVETQYF,TGTGCCAGCAGCTTCCCTAGCGGGGTTGTGGAGACCCAGTACTTC
.,TRBJ1-5,TRBD1,TRBV5-5,CASSLAEDRGHSNQPQHF,TGTGCCAGCAGCTTGGCGGAGGACAGGGGTCATAGCAATCAGCCCCAGCATTTT
.,TRBJ1-4,TRBD1,TRBV5-4,CASSGGQNTTNEKLFF,TGTGCCAGCAGCGGGGGACAGAACACAACTAATGAAAAACTGTTTTTT
.,TRBJ2-7,TRBD1,TRBV7-8,CASSAHGQGSYEQYF,TGTGCCAGCAGCGCCCATGGACAGGGGTCCTACGAGCAGTACTTC
.,TRBJ1-1,.,TRBV28,CASSFRETEAFF,TGTGCCAGCAGTTTTCGGGAAACTGAAGCTTTCTTT
once,TRBJ2-5,TRBD2,TRBV7-2,CASRITSEETQYF,TGTGCCAGCAGGATTACTAGCGAAGAGACCCAGTACTTC
.,TRBJ1-1,TRBD1,TRBV5-1,CASSLLTGGTEAFF,TGCGCCAGCAGCCTCCTTACAGGGGGAACTGAAGCTTTCTTT
.,TRBJ1-1,.,TRBV2,CASSDQGRNTEAFF,TGTGCCAGCAGTGATCAGGGGAGGAACACTGAAGCTTTCTTT
.,TRBJ2-2,.,TRBV7-8,CASSLASFHTGELFF,TGTGCCAGCAGCTTAGCCTCTTTTCACACCGGGGAGCTGTTTTTT
.,TRBJ1-4,TRBD1,TRBV10-3,CAISELTGGDLEKLFF,TGTGCCATCAGTGAGTTGACAGGGGGCGATCTTGAAAAACTGTTTTTT
.,TRBJ1-2,TRBD1,TRBV5-6,CASSLSPGGHGYTF,TGTGCCAGCAGCTTATCCCCAGGGGGACATGGCTACACCTTC
.,TRBJ2-7,.,TRBV7-2,CASSLRLAWENPYEQYF,TGTGCCAGCAGCTTACGTTTGGCGTGGGAGAACCCCTACGAGCAGTACTTC
.,TRBJ2-7,TRBD1,TRBV6-1,CASTGQLYEQYF,TGTGCCAGTACGGGACAGCTCTACGAGCAGTACTTC
.,TRBJ2-7,TRBD1,TRBV9,CASSVSEGPGTGQYF,TGTGCCAGCAGCGTTAGTGAGGGGCCTGGGACAGGGCAGTACTTC
.,TRBJ2-3,TRBD2,TRBV4-2,CASSQDSGGAGTQYF,TGTGCCAGCAGCCAAGATTCGGGGGGGGCCGGCACGCAGTATTTT
.,TRBJ1-3,.,TRBV7-2,CASKRGNTIYF,TGTGCCAGCAAGAGGGGAAACACCATATATTTT
.,TRBJ2-1,.,TRBV21-1,CASSTLLIAGEGDEQFF,TGTGCCAGCAGCACCTTGCTAATAGCGGGAGAGGGAGATGAGCAGTTCTTC
.,TRBJ2-3,TRBD2,TRBV5-1,CASSSALAGDTDTQYF,TGCGCCAGCAGTTCAGCACTAGCGGGGGACACAGATACGCAGTATTTT
once,TRBJ2-7,TRBD2,TRBV2,CASISSGRAYEQYF,TGTGCCAGCATTTCTAGCGGGAGGGCCTACGAGCAGTACTTC
few,TRBJ1-1,.,TRBV30,CAWRRVSTEAFF,TGTGCCTGGAGGAGGGTAAGCACTGAAGCTTTCTTT
few,TRBJ2-7,.,TRBV27,CASSHGEGREQYF,TGTGCCAGCAGTCACGGCGAGGGCCGCGAGCAGTACTTC
.,TRBJ2-2,TRBD1,TRBV2,CASSPGQLDTGELFF,TGTGCCAGCAGTCCGGGACAGTTGGACACCGGGGAGCTGTTTTTT
.,TRBJ2-1,TRBD2,TRBV9,CASSVGSGGALEQFF,TGTGCCAGCAGCGTAGGTAGCGGGGGGGCGCTTGAGCAGTTCTTC
once,TRBJ2-1,TRBD1,TRBV5-6,CASSFRGASDREYNEQFF,TGTGCCAGCAGCTTTAGGGGAGCCTCAGACAGGGAGTACAATGAGCAGTTCTTC
.,TRBJ2-3,.,TRBV5-1,CASSLSPGGTDTQYF,TGCGCCAGCAGCTTGAGTCCAGGGGGCACAGATACGCAGTATTTT
.,TRBJ1-5,TRBD1,TRBV19,CASSERTGAGNQPQHF,TGTGCCAGTAGTGAACGGACAGGGGCTGGCAATCAGCCCCAGCATTTT
.,TRBJ1-6,TRBD1,TRBV13,CASSGGQGRFAYSPLHF,TGTGCCAGCAGCGGGGGACAGGGGCGCTTTGCCTATTCACCCCTCCACTTT
.,TRBJ1-1,TRBD1,TRBV5-1,CASSLQGGNTEAFF,TGCGCCAGCAGCTTACAGGGGGGGAACACTGAAGCTTTCTTT